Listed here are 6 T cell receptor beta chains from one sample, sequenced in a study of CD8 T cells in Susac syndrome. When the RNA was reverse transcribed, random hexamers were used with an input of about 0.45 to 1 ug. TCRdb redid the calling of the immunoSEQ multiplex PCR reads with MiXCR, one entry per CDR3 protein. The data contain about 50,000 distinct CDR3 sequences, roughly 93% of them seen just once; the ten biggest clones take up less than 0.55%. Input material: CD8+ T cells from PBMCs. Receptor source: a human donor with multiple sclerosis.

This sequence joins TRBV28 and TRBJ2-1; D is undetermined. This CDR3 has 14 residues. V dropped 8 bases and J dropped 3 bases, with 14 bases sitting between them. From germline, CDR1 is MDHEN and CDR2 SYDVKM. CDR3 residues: CASLHSWGYNEQFF. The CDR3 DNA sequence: TGTGCCAGCCTACACTCCTGGGGCTACAATGAGCAGTTCTTC.

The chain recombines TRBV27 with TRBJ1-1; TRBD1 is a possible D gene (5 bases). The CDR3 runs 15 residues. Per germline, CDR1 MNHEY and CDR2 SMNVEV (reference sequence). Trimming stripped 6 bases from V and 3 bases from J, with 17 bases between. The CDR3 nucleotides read TGTGCCAGCAGGTGGAGTGTAGAGGGGCACACTGAAGCTTTCTTT. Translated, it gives CASRWSVEGHTEAFF.

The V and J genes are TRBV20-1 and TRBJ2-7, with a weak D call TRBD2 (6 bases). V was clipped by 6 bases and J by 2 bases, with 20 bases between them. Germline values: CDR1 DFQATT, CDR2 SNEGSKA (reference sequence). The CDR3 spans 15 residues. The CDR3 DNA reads TGCAGTGCCTCCGGGACTCTAGAGAGGCCCTACGAGCAGTACTTC. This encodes CSASGTLERPYEQYF.

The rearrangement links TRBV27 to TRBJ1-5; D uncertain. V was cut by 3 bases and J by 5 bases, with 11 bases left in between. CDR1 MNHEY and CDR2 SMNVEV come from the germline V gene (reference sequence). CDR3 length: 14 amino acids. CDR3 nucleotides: TGTGCCAGCAGTTTGGGAGGGAGCGATCAGCCCCAGCATTTT. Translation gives CASSLGGSDQPQHF.

DNA for the CDR3: TGTGCCAGCAGCCAAGAGGCGGGAGCTGTGCGGCCCCAGCATTTT. As protein: CASSQEAGAVRPQHF. J is TRBJ1-5 and V is TRBV4-2; D is uncertain. This CDR3 is 15 amino acids long. The germline V and J ends were trimmed by 0 bases and 9 bases, with 15 bases remaining between them. CDR1 is LGHNA, CDR2 YNFKEQ, per germline.

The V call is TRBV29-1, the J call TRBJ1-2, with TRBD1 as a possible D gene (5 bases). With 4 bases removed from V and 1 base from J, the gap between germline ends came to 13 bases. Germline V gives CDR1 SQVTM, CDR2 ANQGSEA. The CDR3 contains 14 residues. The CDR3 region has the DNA TGCAGCGTTGGGGGGGAATCCGATAACTATGGCTACACCTTC. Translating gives CSVGGESDNYGYTF.